This TCR beta chain was retrieved from a study of T cell responses to AZD1222 COVID-19 vaccine. Germline values: CDR1 SGDLS, CDR2 YYNGEE. CDR3 length equals 12 residues. Trimming cost V 4 bases and J 7 bases, with 6 bases left between them. Method: immunoSEQ multiplex PCR; TCRdb's copy keeps in-frame clones and lacks some. The sample holds 100,000 to 120,000 clones, 81% seen once. V gene TRBV9 combines with J gene TRBJ1-6, with unresolved D. This clonotype was sampled from an adult in good health. This specimen was peripheral blood, taken on day 0 of AZD1222 vaccination. The CDR3 DNA reads as TGTGCCAGCAGCTCGAGGAATTCACCCCTCCACTTT. Translating it yields CASSSRNSPLHF.